One sample yielded the 32 T cell receptor beta chains listed below, sequenced in a study of T cells in Graves' hyperthyroidism and ophthalmopathy. Regions amplified from RNA transcripts were the TCR beta CDR3 regions. The primer set for the first-round RT-PCR of the TCR CDR3 was HTBI. TCRdb itself ran the multiplex PCR reads through MiXCR, one entry per CDR3 protein. The repertoire consists of roughly 560,000 distinct CDR3 sequences, with about 14% occurring once and the leading ten covering around 4.5%. Sequencing used blood. The receptors were sampled from a woman aged 35 to 49 with Graves' ophthalmopathy.

Ten or more counts support this clonotype. The V and J genes are TRBV27 and TRBJ2-7; 7 bases match TRBD2. The germline CDR1 and CDR2 sequences are MNHEY and SMNVEV (reference sequence). The J segment lost 4 bases and the V segment lost 8 bases, leaving 11 bases of the junction unmatched. The CDR3 loop spans 14 amino acids. The CDR3 DNA reads TGTGCCAGCGGGGAGGGCCAGTTTATATACGAGCAGTACTTC. Protein: CASGEGQFIYEQYF.

The rearrangement links TRBV3-1 to TRBJ1-6; TRBD1 might be the D (5 bases). The CDR3 runs to 17 residues. The V gene lost 1 base and the J gene lost 7 bases, with 17 bases spanning the gap. Germline V lookup: CDR1 LGHDT, CDR2 YNNKEL (reference sequence). The CDR3 here is CASSQGGSTRGNSPLHF. The CDR3 DNA reads TGTGCCAGCAGCCAAGGAGGTTCTACAAGGGGAAATTCACCCCTCCACTTT.

This clonotype showed up many times. The chain is built from TRBV28 and TRBJ1-5, with 7 positions matching TRBD1. The trim removed 5 bases at V and 4 bases at J, leaving 14 bases unmatched. Germline CDR1 and CDR2: MDHEN and SYDVKM. The CDR3 loop spans 17 amino acids. This CDR3 is CASSNGYGQDVNQPQHF. The CDR3 region has the DNA TGTGCCAGCAGTAACGGATACGGACAGGACGTTAATCAGCCCCAGCATTTT.

The chain has TRBV12-3 or TRBV12-4 and TRBJ1-6, with D perhaps matching TRBD1 (5 bases). The V and J ends lost 3 bases and 7 bases respectively, with 10 bases between them. The CDR3 extends over 14 amino acids. CDR3 amino acids: CASSFPGNNSPLHF. The CDR3 DNA follows: TGTGCCAGCAGTTTCCCAGGGAACAATTCACCCCTCCACTTT.

This clonotype was observed many times. The rearrangement uses TRBV12-3 or TRBV12-4 and TRBJ1-5; weak D call: TRBD1 (5 bases). Trimming shortened V by 5 bases and J by 3 bases, and 8 bases separated the two germline ends. The CDR3 contains 13 residues. CDR3 DNA: TGTGCCAGCAGTAAGGGGACCAATCAGCCCCAGCATTTT. Translation gives CASSKGTNQPQHF.

This clonotype was detected ten times or more. This chain uses TRBV28 with TRBJ2-5; D may match TRBD1 or TRBD2 (5 bases each). V lost 7 bases to trimming and J lost 4 bases, with 16 bases between them. The CDR3 contains 14 residues. Germline values: CDR1 MDHEN, CDR2 SYDVKM. For the CDR3, the DNA is TGTGCCAGCACTTCAGGTTGGGGGAGAGAGACCCAGTACTTC. The encoded protein is CASTSGWGRETQYF.

The chain is built from TRBV5-1 and TRBJ2-5; perhaps TRBD1 as D (5 bases). The germline gives CDR1 SGHRS, CDR2 YFSETQ. This CDR3 is 14 amino acids long. V was cut by 0 bases and J by 9 bases, with 15 bases left in between. The CDR3 nucleotides read TGCGCCAGCAGCTTGGGACTGGACAAGGCGTCCCAGTACTTC. Residues: CASSLGLDKASQYF.

This clonotype has ten or more counts. In DNA, the CDR3 is TGTGCCAGCAGTTCCCGACTAGCCACCTACGAGCAGTACTTC. Its protein is CASSSRLATYEQYF. The chain joins TRBV6-5 to TRBJ2-7, with 7 bases matching TRBD2. Looked up from germline, CDR1 is MNHEY and CDR2 is SVGAGI. The CDR3 is 14 amino acids. With 4 bases clipped from V and 2 bases from J, the junction kept 5 bases outside the gene matches.

In its sample, this clonotype was seen many times. This chain uses TRBV7-8 with TRBJ2-7, with a possible D match to TRBD2 (6 bases). This CDR3 comprises 16 residues. V lost 5 bases and J 0 bases, leaving 17 bases between the germline ends. CDR1 is SGHVS and CDR2 is FQNEAQ in the germline V gene. The CDR3 region is CASSRDSGSSSYEQYF. The CDR3 region has the DNA TGTGCCAGCAGCAGGGATAGCGGAAGCAGCTCCTACGAGCAGTACTTC.

This chain connects TRBV6-2 or TRBV6-3 to TRBJ1-2; D might be TRBD1 (5 bases). The germline V gene encodes CDR1 MNHEY and CDR2 SVGEGT. V was trimmed by 2 bases and J by 8 bases, leaving 30 bases between them. The CDR3 sequence is 19 residues long. In DNA, the CDR3 is TGTGCCAGCAGTTACCGACCCCCCGGGGCCACCCACACGGAGAAAGGCTACACCTTC. This translates into CASSYRPPGATHTEKGYTF.

This chain uses TRBV29-1 with TRBJ2-2; D remains unclear. Trimming stripped 7 bases from V and 0 bases from J, with 9 bases between. Germline values: CDR1 SQVTM, CDR2 ANQGSEA. CDR3 size: 13 residues. This CDR3 is CSALTANTGELFF. DNA of the CDR3: TGCAGCGCCCTAACCGCGAACACCGGGGAGCTGTTTTTT.

This clonotype was detected many times. The genes are TRBV6-5 and TRBJ2-2, with 10 bases aligning to TRBD2. The V gene end was trimmed by 5 bases and the J gene end by 7 bases; junction bases not matched to a gene: 10. The CDR3 extends over 16 amino acids. In germline, CDR1 is MNHEY, CDR2 SVGAGI. CDR3 bases: TGTGCCAGCAGTCCCGCCTATAGCGGGAGGAACGGGGAGCTGTTTTTT. Translation: CASSPAYSGRNGELFF.

This clonotype was found many times. The chain uses TRBV29-1 and TRBJ1-1, with unresolved D. From germline, CDR1 is SQVTM and CDR2 ANQGSEA. Trimming cost V 4 bases and J 3 bases, with 3 bases left between them. The CDR3 is made up of 10 amino acids. CDR3 amino acids: CSVADTEAFF. DNA for the CDR3: TGCAGCGTTGCCGACACTGAAGCTTTCTTT.

The chain joins TRBV12-3 or TRBV12-4 to TRBJ2-7, with TRBD2 identical over 11 bases. This CDR3 has 13 amino acids. V shed 5 bases, J shed 6 bases, and the junction held 3 bases outside the gene matches. As DNA, the CDR3 is TGTGCCAGCAGTACTAGCGGGAGTCCCGAGCAGTACTTC. It is translated as CASSTSGSPEQYF.

This clonotype has ten or more counts. The rearrangement joins TRBV25-1 to TRBJ2-5; 8 nucleotides align to TRBD2. The germline V gene has CDR1 MGHDK and CDR2 SYGVNS. CDR3 length: 19 residues. The junction had 18 bases not matched to a gene; V was cut back by 1 base and J by 5 bases. This chain's CDR3 is CASSESPSEVAGLHETQYF. CDR3 DNA: TGTGCCAGCAGTGAATCCCCTTCCGAGGTAGCGGGACTTCACGAGACCCAGTACTTC. The full variable domain, rest sourced from reference TRBV25-1 and TRBJ2-5, is EADIYQTPRYLVIGTGKKITLECSQTMGHDKMYWYQQDPGMELHLIHYSYGVNSTEKGDLSSESTVSRIRTEHFPLTLESARPSHTSQYLCASSESPSEVAGLHETQYFGPGTRLLVL.

This clonotype was seen ten or more times. The chain recombines TRBV7-6 with TRBJ2-7; perhaps D is TRBD1 or TRBD2 (5 bases each). The V gene's germline CDR1 is SGHVS and CDR2 FNYEAQ. V was shortened by 5 bases and J by 6 bases, with 17 bases between the two germline ends. This CDR3 spans 14 amino acids. CDR3 nucleotide sequence: TGTGCCAGCAGCCCCGGTTATAGTGGGACCGAGCAGTACTTC. As protein: CASSPGYSGTEQYF.

This clonotype was seen at least ten times. The chain couples TRBV28 to TRBJ2-2; D is possibly TRBD2 (6 bases). Trimming removed 8 bases from V and 3 bases from J, with 19 bases in between. CDR3 size: 16 residues. CDR1 MDHEN and CDR2 SYDVKM come from the germline V gene. The CDR3 bases are TGTGCCAGCGGAGGGGTATTAAGCGTGGACACCGGGGAGCTGTTTTTT. Translated: CASGGVLSVDTGELFF.

CDR3 sequence: CASSLYWWGQGMDQPQHF. CDR3 bases: TGTGCCAGCAGTTTGTATTGGTGGGGACAGGGGATGGATCAGCCCCAGCATTTT. The chain employs TRBV28 and TRBJ1-5; 10 nucleotides align to TRBD1. Looked up from germline, CDR1 is MDHEN and CDR2 is SYDVKM. This CDR3 is built from 18 residues. The trim removed 3 bases at V and 5 bases at J, leaving 13 bases unmatched.

There are a few counts of this clonotype. The chain joins TRBV28 to TRBJ2-3; unclear D gene. The CDR3 has 15 amino acids. The V and J ends lost 5 bases and 2 bases respectively, with 14 bases between them. The germline V gene encodes CDR1 MDHEN and CDR2 SYDVKM. The CDR3 DNA reads as TGTGCCAGCAGTCTTGTGGGATCCCACACAGATACGCAGTATTTT. This gives the protein CASSLVGSHTDTQYF.

This clonotype was detected a few times. The chain links TRBV5-1 to TRBJ2-6; D possibly corresponds to TRBD1 (6 bases). Germline V gives CDR1 SGHRS, CDR2 YFSETQ. This CDR3 is built from 16 residues. V shed 0 bases and J shed 3 bases, with 10 bases lying between them. As DNA, the CDR3 is TGCGCCAGCAGCTTGGGCAAGGGGGTTGGGGCCAACGTCCTGACTTTC. Its protein product is CASSLGKGVGANVLTF. The variable domain in full, with the rest retrieved from reference TRBV5-1 and TRBJ2-6, is KAGVTQTPRYLIKTRGQQVTLSCSPISGHRSVSWYQQTPGQGLQFLFEYFSETQRNKGNFPGRFSGRQFSNSRSEMNVSTLELGDSALYLCASSLGKGVGANVLTFGAGSRLTVL.

This rearrangement joins TRBV20-1 to TRBJ2-3; a weak D match, TRBD2 (6 bases). The V and J ends lost 6 bases and 3 bases respectively, with 16 bases between them. Germline lookup yields CDR1 DFQATT and CDR2 SNEGSKA (reference sequence). CDR3 length: 14 amino acids. CDR3 residues: CSAGTRRLTDTQYF. CDR3 sequence (DNA): TGCAGTGCGGGGACTCGCCGGTTGACAGATACGCAGTATTTT.

This clonotype appeared many times. V is TRBV15 and J is TRBJ2-7, with 8 bases fitting TRBD1. Germline V lookup: CDR1 LNHNV, CDR2 YYDKDF (reference sequence). The ends lost 2 bases at V and 2 bases at J; junction bases unmatched: 5. The CDR3 contains 15 residues. CDR3 sequence reads: CATSRTGTGPYEQYF. CDR3 DNA sequence: TGTGCCACCAGCAGAACCGGGACAGGACCCTACGAGCAGTACTTC.

V gene TRBV12-5 combines with J gene TRBJ2-2, with 11 bases lining up with TRBD2. The CDR3 sequence is 17 residues long. Trimming took 2 bases from V and 8 from J; bases not matched to a gene: 10. CDR1 is LGHNT, CDR2 FRNRAP, per germline. The CDR3 sequence: CASGLLSTSGSSGELFF. Written as DNA, the CDR3 is TGTGCTAGTGGTTTGCTGAGTACTAGCGGGAGTTCTGGGGAGCTGTTTTTT.

This clonotype showed up just a few times. The chain recombines TRBV10-3 with TRBJ2-3; unclear D gene. Germline CDR1 is ENHRY and CDR2 is SYGVKD. CDR3 length: 16 residues. V gave up 10 bases and J gave up 6 bases, with 26 bases separating them. This chain's CDR3 is CATCRWGLGMEDTQYF. CDR3 in DNA: TGTGCCACATGTAGGTGGGGTCTAGGTATGGAGGATACGCAGTATTTT.

This clonotype was detected ten times or more. CDR3 bases: TGTGCCAGCAGTTACGGGCAGATTAACACTGAAGCTTTCTTT. Its translation is CASSYGQINTEAFF. The V call is TRBV6-5, the J call TRBJ1-1, with D unresolved. V was trimmed by 2 bases and J by 2 bases, leaving 9 bases between them. Germline lookup yields CDR1 MNHEY and CDR2 SVGAGI. The CDR3 runs 14 residues.

This clonotype was found many times. The chain recombines TRBV28 with TRBJ1-1; the D is unclear. Deletions cut 2 bases from V and 5 bases from J, with 12 bases between. Germline-derived CDR1 and CDR2 are MDHEN and SYDVKM. The CDR3 is 14 residues long. The CDR3 DNA follows: TGTGCCAGCAGTTTACCAGACCTGGGGACTGAAGCTTTCTTT. Its protein product is CASSLPDLGTEAFF. Using reference TRBV28 and TRBJ1-1 for the parts outside the CDR3, the full variable domain is DVKVTQSSRYLVKRTGEKVFLECVQDMDHENMFWYRQDPGLGLRLIYFSYDVKMKEKGDIPEGYSVSREKKERFSLILESASTNQTSMYLCASSLPDLGTEAFFGQGTRLTVV.

V gene TRBV6-2 or TRBV6-3 combines with J gene TRBJ2-5; 12 nucleotides line up with TRBD1. CDR3 length: 17 amino acids. CDR1 is MNHEY, CDR2 SVGEGT, per germline. Unmatched junction bases numbered 9, after V lost 3 bases and J lost 4 bases. The CDR3 DNA reads TGTGCCAGCAGTTATGGGGGACCGGGACAGGGGGCAGAGACCCAGTACTTC. It codes for CASSYGGPGQGAETQYF.

This rearrangement joins TRBV20-1 to TRBJ2-2; tentative D call: TRBD1 (6 bases). V was clipped by 0 bases and J by 6 bases, with 11 bases between them. This CDR3 comprises 14 residues. The germline CDR1 and CDR2 sequences are DFQATT and SNEGSKA (reference sequence). As DNA, the CDR3 is TGCAGTGCTAGAGATCCCAGGGGTTCCGGGGAGCTGTTTTTT. Translating gives CSARDPRGSGELFF.

The chain joins TRBV11-2 to TRBJ1-3; 7 bases are a match to TRBD1. The germline CDR1 and CDR2 sequences are SGHAT and FQNNGV. With V trimmed by 3 bases and J by 8 bases, 4 bases remained unmatched. The CDR3 length is 13 residues. For the CDR3, the DNA is TGTGCCAGCAGCTTTACAGGGGAGGACACCATATATTTT. This codes for CASSFTGEDTIYF.

Ten or more counts support this clonotype. The chain links TRBV28 to TRBJ2-5, with 7 bases aligning to TRBD1. Trimming took 5 bases from V and 1 from J; bases not matched to a gene: 4. Germline V gene data show CDR1 as MDHEN and CDR2 as SYDVKM. The CDR3 spans 14 residues. The CDR3 DNA is TGTGCCAGCAGTGGGGGACAGCCCCAAGAGACCCAGTACTTC. It yields the protein CASSGGQPQETQYF.

This chain uses TRBV2 with TRBJ1-1; D is possibly TRBD1 (6 bases). Trimming removed 6 bases from V and 1 base from J, with 9 bases in between. Germline CDR1 reads SNHLY; CDR2 reads FYNNEI. The CDR3 runs 13 residues. The CDR3 spells CASRGGSNTEAFF. In nucleotides, the CDR3 is TGTGCCAGCAGAGGGGGGTCGAACACTGAAGCTTTCTTT.

The chain has TRBV12-3 or TRBV12-4 and TRBJ1-2; D not resolved. The length of the CDR3 is 14 residues. Trimming shortened V by 8 bases and J by 9 bases, and 22 bases separated the two germline ends. The CDR3 reads CASLGQGKEYSYTF. CDR3 nucleotide sequence: TGTGCCAGCCTAGGCCAAGGGAAAGAGTATAGCTACACCTTC.